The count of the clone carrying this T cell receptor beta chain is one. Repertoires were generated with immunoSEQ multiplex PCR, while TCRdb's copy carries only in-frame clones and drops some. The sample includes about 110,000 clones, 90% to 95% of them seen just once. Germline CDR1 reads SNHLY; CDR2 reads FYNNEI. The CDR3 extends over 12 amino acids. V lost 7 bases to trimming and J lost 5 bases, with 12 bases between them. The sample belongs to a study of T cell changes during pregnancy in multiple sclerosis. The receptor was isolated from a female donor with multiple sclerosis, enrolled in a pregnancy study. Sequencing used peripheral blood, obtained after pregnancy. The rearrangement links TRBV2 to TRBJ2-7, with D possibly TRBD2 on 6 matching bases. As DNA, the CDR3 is TGTGCCAGCAACCCGCGGGGCAACGAGCAGTACTTC. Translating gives CASNPRGNEQYF.